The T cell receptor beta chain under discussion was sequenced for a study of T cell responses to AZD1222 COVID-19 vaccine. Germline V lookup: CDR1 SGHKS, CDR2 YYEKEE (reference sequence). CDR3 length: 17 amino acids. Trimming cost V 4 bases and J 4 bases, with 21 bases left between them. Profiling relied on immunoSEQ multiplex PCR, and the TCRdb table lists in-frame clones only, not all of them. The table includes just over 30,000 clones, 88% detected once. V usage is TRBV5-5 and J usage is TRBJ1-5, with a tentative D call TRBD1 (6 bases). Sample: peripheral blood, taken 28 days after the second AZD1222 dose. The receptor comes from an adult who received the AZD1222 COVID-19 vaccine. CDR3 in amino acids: CASSLRGGTLENQPQHF. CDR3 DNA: TGTGCCAGCAGCCTGAGAGGCGGGACATTAGAAAATCAGCCCCAGCATTTT. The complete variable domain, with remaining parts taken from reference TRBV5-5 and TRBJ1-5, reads DAGVTQSPTHLIKTRGQQVTLRCSPISGHKSVSWYQQVLGQGPQFIFQYYEKEERGRGNFPDRFSARQFPNYSSELNVNALLLGDSALYLCASSLRGGTLENQPQHFGDGTRLSIL.